These 5 T cell receptor beta chains share one sample of origin, sequenced in a study of blood T cells in healthy people across ages. Sample-barcoded 5' priming and a J-beta primer mix drove a second PCR of about 6 to 12 cycles. MiXCR was run by TCRdb on the 5' RACE reads, yielding one entry per CDR3 protein. The data contain about 620,000 distinct CDR3 sequences, around 21% of them seen just once; the ten biggest clones take up approximately 3.6%. The sequenced sample consisted of blood. The source is a man between 65 and 85 years old in good health.

Of note for this clonotype: This could be a read error, since a much larger clone is one nucleotide away. The chain combines TRBV14 with TRBJ1-1; D gene unclear. Germline V lookup: CDR1 SGHDN, CDR2 FVKESK. The CDR3 runs 11 residues. The chain's CDR3 is CVSSEGSEAFF. In DNA, the CDR3 is TGTGTCAGCAGCGAAGGCTCTGAAGCTTTCTTT.

For the CDR3, the DNA is TGTGCCAGCAGTTACCAACGAGGGGGCCCCTACGAGCAGTACTTC. Amino acid sequence: CASSYQRGGPYEQYF. The V call is TRBV6-2 or TRBV6-3, the J call TRBJ2-7; the match to TRBD1 covers 7 bases. This CDR3 spans 15 amino acids. V gave up 2 bases and J gave up 2 bases; unmatched junction bases: 6. Germline V lookup: CDR1 MNHEY, CDR2 SVGEGT.

This clonotype was counted only a few times. The rearrangement joins TRBV4-3 to TRBJ1-5, with D maybe TRBD1 (5 bases). Trimming took 0 bases from V and 7 from J, leaving 16 bases between them. The CDR3 consists of 16 residues. Germline CDR1 is LGHNA and CDR2 is YSLEER. Here the CDR3 DNA reads TGCGCCAGCAGCCAAGATATTAGCCGGGGCGGGCAGCCCCAGCATTTT. This gives the protein CASSQDISRGGQPQHF.

This clonotype was counted only a few times. The chain recombines TRBV5-6 with TRBJ1-2, with unresolved D. V was clipped by 0 bases and J by 4 bases, with 7 bases between them. Germline V gene lookup returns CDR1 SGHDT and CDR2 YYEEEE. The CDR3 has 13 amino acids. This CDR3 reads CASSLEGFYGYTF. The CDR3 nucleotides are TGTGCCAGCAGCTTGGAGGGATTCTATGGCTACACCTTC. The whole variable domain, filled in from reference TRBV5-6 and TRBJ1-2, reads DAGVTQSPTHLIKTRGQQVTLRCSPKSGHDTVSWYQQALGQGPQFIFQYYEEEERQRGNFPDRFSGHQFPNYSSELNVNALLLGDSALYLCASSLEGFYGYTFGSGTRLTVV.

The genes are TRBV11-2 and TRBJ2-1; tentatively, D is TRBD2 (6 bases). The better agreement between TRBJ2-5 and the DNA end casts doubt on the J call. The CDR3 length is 15 residues. Germline V CDR1 and CDR2: SGHAT, FQNNGV. CDR3 in DNA: TGTGCCAGCAGCTTAGAGGGTGCTCCCGGGGGGACCCAGTACTTC. As protein: CASSLEGAPGGTQYF.